This T cell receptor beta chain was observed in a study of CD8 T cells in ankylosing spondylitis. The V end lost 5 bases, the J end lost 3 bases, and 16 bases lay between the germline ends. The CDR3 has 16 amino acids. Researchers built TCR beta libraries using quantitative 5'-RACE with molecular barcodes. TCRdb analysed the 5' RACE reads with MiXCR anew, one entry per CDR3 protein. In the table there are under 200,000 distinct CDR3 sequences, 13% of which are singletons. The V gene is TRBV12-3 or TRBV12-4, the J gene TRBJ2-2; D gene uncertain. The clonotype was recovered from a female donor with ankylosing spondylitis or in good health (not recorded which). The sequenced sample was blood, either unsorted or a sorted T cell fraction (not recorded which). The CDR3 region has the DNA TGTGCCAGCAGTCCGACCTGGGCTGGGGACACCGGGGAGCTGTTTTTT. Residues: CASSPTWAGDTGELFF.